This paragraph covers one T cell receptor (beta chain) sequence. Documented treatment: some 20 received Ad26.COV2.S at low or high dose, single or two shots; 5 received placebo; per-sample allocation not given. Specimen acquisition occurred on day 63 following the initial vaccine or placebo injection. Boston provided a donor who was an adult aged 18-55 years. Libraries were prepared by immunoSEQ multiplex PCR; TCRdb keeps only in-frame clonotypes and omits some of them. The sample includes around 250,000 clones, around 90% seen only once; the top ten take just under 3%. The sample comes from a study of Ad26.COV2.S vaccination and SARS-CoV-2 variants. Across the whole study: COV1001, an Ad26.COV2.S trial, supplied this vaccine-arm donor. The authors gave Ad26.COV2.S intramuscularly, either once or twice 56 days apart.

The CDR3 loop spans 13 amino acids. Germline loops: CDR1 MNHEY, CDR2 SMNVEV (reference sequence). Between the trimmed V and J ends, which lost 2 bases and 9 bases, there was a span of 11 bases. Sequencing was performed on peripheral blood, taken in a trial of Ad26.COV2.S vaccine versus placebo. The rearrangement joins TRBV27 to TRBJ1-3; possible D gene TRBD1, 5 bases. The TCR comes from a person aged 18 to 65 who received the Ad26.COV2.S COVID-19 vaccine or a placebo. The CDR3 nucleotides are TGTGCCAGCAGTTTAACCAGGGAGGGCACCATATATTTT. This gives the protein CASSLTREGTIYF.